This TCR beta chain stems from a study of naive and memory T cell subsets (dated by TCRdb to 2015 to 2018). General notes on the study: Sorted naive and memory T cell subsets from peripheral blood were analyzed in the study using a UMI-based, open-source pipeline for TCR alpha and beta sequencing. Complete agreement was observed between the functional CMV T cell responses and the IgG serology results. RNA was DNase-treated and reverse transcribed with TCR constant-region primers, mostly using SuperScript III. Paper-wide results and their limitations: No ground truth was available to validate the repertoire findings for the naive and memory subsets. In both CD4 and CD8 cells, going from naive through CM, EM and EMRA, the Gini index went up while Shannon and inverse Simpson diversity went down. Clonotypes were defined as single alpha or beta chain sequences, not paired alpha/beta receptors. The abundance of TCRs followed a power law with an exponent that differed between naive and memory subsets yet stayed consistent across the three individuals. After error correction, over 95% of naive TCR sequences appeared only once, giving much steeper abundance distributions than memory subsets. RNA-based TCR counts may be influenced by expression changes linked to T cell activation and differentiation. Naive repertoires, especially CD8, contained a few larger clonotypes, possibly memory cells re-expressing CD45RA.

In its sample, this clonotype was seen a few times. Its antigen remains undetermined. No base quality information exists; no much larger clone differs at one position. TCR alpha and beta chain libraries were amplified separately from the second PCR step onward. Donor CMV status was determined by IFNgamma production from CD4+ T cells after overnight stimulation of fresh PBMCs with CMV viral lysate. CD4 T cells were positively selected using Miltenyi beads, after which CD8 T cells were positively selected from the CD4-negative fraction. After staining for CD3, CD4, CD8, CD45RA, CD27 and a live/dead dye, cells were sorted on a BD Aria II into four subsets based on CD45RA and CD27. Blood was obtained from three healthy volunteers, and the blood from each volunteer was fractionated into CD4 and CD8 T cells and subsequently into four differentiation subsets. Roughly 120 ml of peripheral blood was collected from each donor, and PBMC were isolated from the blood using Ficoll-Paque PLUS density-gradient centrifugation. Sorted cells were lysed in RLT buffer, after which RNA was extracted using a Qiagen RNeasy kit and stored at -80 degrees C.

CDR1 and CDR2 are drawn from the germline V gene: SGHRS, YFSETQ. The CDR3, cysteine through phenylalanine, is 14 amino acids long. Here the CDR3 DNA is all that survives: 42 bases in frame from base 1. V and J are trimmed by 4 bases and 6 bases, and the gene matches miss 7 bases of the junction. The library was prepared using UMI-ligation and nested PCR. The beta constant-region primer consisted of an equimolar mixture of two oligonucleotides that together covered TRBC1 and TRBC2. A single-stranded oligonucleotide carrying the SP2 primer and a 12-nucleotide UMI was ligated to the 3' end of the cDNA by T4 RNA ligase 1. The ligated cDNA went through four rounds of PCR with nested alpha and beta constant-region primers together with the SP2 primer. Incubation of the ligation reaction lasted roughly 18-24 hours at 16 degrees C. To avoid over-amplification, PCR2 was usually performed as a SYBR Green qPCR and halted once a predetermined threshold was reached. Every purification after the first one was done using Agencourt AMPure XP magnetic beads. Libraries were quantified by Qubit and checked on a TapeStation, where a main peak was expected near 650 bp. Pooled libraries were sequenced on an Illumina MiSeq using v2 2x251 paired-end kits, and typically about 0.95-2.1 million reads were obtained per sample. Libraries were pooled at about 4 nM per sample, and roughly 5-8% PhiX was added to improve cluster recognition. The study's own analysis went as follows. Using tag matching that tolerated one base-pair mismatch, Decombinator assigned V and J genes to FASTQ reads that had been processed by Demultiplexor. Collapsinator used UMIs to correct both sequencing errors and frequency errors arising from PCR heterogeneity. TCRs were translated and CDR3s were extracted from the conserved cysteine to the FGXG phenylalanine by CDR3Translator, with non-productive sequences being flagged. Repertoires were subsampled to equal numbers of UMI-defined TCRs before Gini, Shannon entropy and inverse Simpson indices were calculated. Within the linear range, a power law was fitted by maximum likelihood to the distributions of clonotype abundance. For one naive CD8 sample, the pipeline and MIGEC produced similar UMI counts, unique TCR numbers and clonal distributions. One analysis removed from the naive repertoire any naive TCRs that were also found in any memory subset from the same donor. The repertoires were searched for around 7,000 CMV-associated CDR3 sequences that had been compiled from VDJdb and a published dataset. TCRdb reprocessing: public reads trimmed at Q25 with fastp, clones called with MiXCR, in-frame beta chains kept. Every entry covers one CDR3 protein and lists the most common genes and DNA from its rows. These V and J calls originate from TCRdb's pipeline instead of the authors' own analysis. Within this sample are roughly 140,000 distinct CDR3 sequences, with more than 15% of them counted one time only. Clones ranked in the top ten supply roughly 0.14% of the sample.

This receptor was taken from a human donor in good health. The sequenced material came from naive CD4+ T cells from blood. What this sample's cell subset or site label stands for: naive T cells, CD45RA high CD27+. This chain is built from TRBV5-1 and TRBJ1-1, and 9 bases in between align with TRBD1. The DNA reads as follows: TGCGCCAGCAGCCCCGCGACAGGGGGGGCTGAAGCTTTCTTT. Translated, this gives CASSPATGGAEAFF. The CDR3, completed at both ends by the reference TRBV5-1 and TRBJ1-1 genes, gives the full variable domain KAGVTQTPRYLIKTRGQQVTLSCSPISGHRSVSWYQQTPGQGLQFLFEYFSETQRNKGNFPGRFSGRQFSNSRSEMNVSTLELGDSALYLCASSPATGGAEAFFGQGTRLTVV.